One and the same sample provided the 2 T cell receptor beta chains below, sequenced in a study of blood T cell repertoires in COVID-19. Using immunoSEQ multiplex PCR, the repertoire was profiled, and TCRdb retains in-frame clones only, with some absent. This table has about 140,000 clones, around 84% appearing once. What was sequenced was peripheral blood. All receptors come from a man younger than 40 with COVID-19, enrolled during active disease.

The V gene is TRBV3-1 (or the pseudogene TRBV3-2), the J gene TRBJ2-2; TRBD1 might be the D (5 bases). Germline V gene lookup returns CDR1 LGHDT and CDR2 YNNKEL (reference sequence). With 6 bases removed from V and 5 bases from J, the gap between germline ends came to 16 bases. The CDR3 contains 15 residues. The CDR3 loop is CASRQLGERTGELFF. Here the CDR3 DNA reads TGTGCCAGCAGGCAGTTAGGGGAACGTACCGGGGAGCTGTTTTTT.

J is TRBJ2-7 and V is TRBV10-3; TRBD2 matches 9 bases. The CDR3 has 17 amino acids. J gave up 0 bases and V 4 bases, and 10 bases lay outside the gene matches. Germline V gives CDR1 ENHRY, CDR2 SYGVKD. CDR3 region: CAISGLGVTSGSYEQYF. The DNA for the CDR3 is TGTGCCATCAGTGGACTTGGTGTGACTAGCGGCTCCTACGAGCAGTACTTC.